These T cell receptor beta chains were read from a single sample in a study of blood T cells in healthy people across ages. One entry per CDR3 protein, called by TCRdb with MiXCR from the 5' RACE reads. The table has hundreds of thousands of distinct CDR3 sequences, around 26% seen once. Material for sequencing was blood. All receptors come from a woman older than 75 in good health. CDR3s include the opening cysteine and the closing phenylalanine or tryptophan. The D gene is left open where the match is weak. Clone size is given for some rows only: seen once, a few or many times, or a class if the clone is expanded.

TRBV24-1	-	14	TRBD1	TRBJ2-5	CATSDRGRIQTQYF	TGTGCCACCAGTGACAGGGGGCGGATTCAGACCCAGTACTTC
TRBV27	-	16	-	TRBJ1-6	CANKPEASVFNSPLHF	TGTGCCAACAAACCTGAGGCCTCAGTGTTTAATTCACCCCTCCACTTT
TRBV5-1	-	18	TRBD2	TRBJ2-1	CASSPGLAGGGIYNEQFF	TGCGCCAGCAGCCCGGGACTAGCGGGGGGCGGAATCTACAATGAGCAGTTCTTC
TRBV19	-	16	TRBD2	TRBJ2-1	CASRTSGDYSYNEQFF	TGTGCCAGTAGAACTAGCGGGGACTACTCCTACAATGAGCAGTTCTTC
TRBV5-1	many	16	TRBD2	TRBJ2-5	CASSLSGLAEQETQYF	TGCGCCAGCAGCTTGTCGGGACTAGCGGAACAAGAGACCCAGTACTTC
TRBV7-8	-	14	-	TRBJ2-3	CASSSGHLTDTQYF	TGTGCCAGCAGTTCGGGACATCTCACAGATACGCAGTATTTT
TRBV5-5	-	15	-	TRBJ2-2	CASSRWTANTGELFF	TGTGCCAGCAGCCGTTGGACAGCGAACACCGGGGAGCTGTTTTTT
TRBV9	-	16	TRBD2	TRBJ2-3	CASSGLAGVLGDTQYF	TGTGCCAGCAGCGGACTAGCGGGGGTATTGGGAGATACGCAGTATTTT
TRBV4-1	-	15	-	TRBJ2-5	CASSQDVSITETQYF	TGCGCCAGCAGCCAAGATGTTAGTATTACGGAGACCCAGTACTTC
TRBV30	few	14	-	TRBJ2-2	CAWSRGPNTGELFF	TGTGCCTGGTCTCGCGGACCGAACACCGGGGAGCTGTTTTTT
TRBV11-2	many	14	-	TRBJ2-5	CASSRRDPRQTQYF	TGTGCCAGCAGCCGCCGGGACCCTAGACAGACCCAGTACTTC
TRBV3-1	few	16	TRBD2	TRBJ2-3	CASSHRLAGGIDTQYF	TGTGCCAGCAGCCACCGACTAGCGGGGGGAATAGATACGCAGTATTTT
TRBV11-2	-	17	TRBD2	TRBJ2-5	CASSRGTSGGARETQYF	TGTGCCAGCAGCCGAGGAACTAGCGGGGGGGCCAGAGAGACCCAGTACTTC
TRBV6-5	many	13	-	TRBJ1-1	CASSYSARGKAFF	TGTGCCAGCAGTTACTCCGCTCGGGGTAAAGCTTTCTTT
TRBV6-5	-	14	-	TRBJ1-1	CAGSPPTPSAEAFF	TGTGCCGGCAGTCCCCCGACCCCTTCCGCTGAAGCTTTCTTT
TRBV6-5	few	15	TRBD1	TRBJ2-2	CASSYEGARTGELFF	TGTGCCAGCAGTTACGAGGGGGCGAGGACCGGGGAGCTGTTTTTT
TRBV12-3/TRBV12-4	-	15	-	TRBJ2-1	CASSFWGEAYNEQFF	TGTGCCAGCAGTTTTTGGGGAGAAGCGTACAATGAGCAGTTCTTC
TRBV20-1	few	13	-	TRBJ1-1	CSAPSLGNTEAFF	TGCAGTGCTCCCTCCTTGGGGAACACTGAAGCTTTCTTT
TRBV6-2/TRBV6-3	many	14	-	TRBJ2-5	CASSQLGGPWTQYF	TGTGCCAGCAGTCAGCTGGGGGGCCCGTGGACCCAGTACTTC
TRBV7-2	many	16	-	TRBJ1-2	CASSLASGQGNYGYTF	TGTGCCAGCAGCTTAGCGTCGGGGCAGGGCAACTATGGCTACACCTTC
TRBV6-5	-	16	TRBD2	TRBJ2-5	CASSYLAAGEGETQYF	TGTGCCAGCAGTTACTTGGCAGCGGGAGAGGGGGAGACCCAGTACTTC
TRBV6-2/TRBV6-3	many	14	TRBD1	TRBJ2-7	CASSPWTGGYEQYF	TGTGCCAGCAGCCCGTGGACAGGGGGCTACGAGCAGTACTTC
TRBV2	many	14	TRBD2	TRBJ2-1	CASTSGGTYNEQFF	TGTGCCAGCACAAGCGGGGGGACCTACAATGAGCAGTTCTTC
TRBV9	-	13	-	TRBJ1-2	CASSADGLVGYTF	TGTGCCAGCAGCGCCGACGGCCTGGTAGGCTACACCTTC
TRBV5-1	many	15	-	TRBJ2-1	CASSPRGSSYNEQFF	TGCGCCAGCAGCCCCCGGGGTAGCTCCTACAATGAGCAGTTCTTC
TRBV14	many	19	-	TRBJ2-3	CASSQRIFAEGHSTDTQYF	TGTGCCAGCAGCCAACGGATTTTTGCGGAAGGTCATAGCACAGATACGCAGTATTTT
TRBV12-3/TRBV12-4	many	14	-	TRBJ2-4	CASLLTGTRNIQYF	TGTGCCAGCCTCCTCACCGGGACAAGGAACATTCAGTACTTC
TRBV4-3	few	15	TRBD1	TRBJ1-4	CASSQRTGGNEKLFF	TGCGCCAGCAGCCAAAGGACAGGGGGAAATGAAAAACTGTTTTTT
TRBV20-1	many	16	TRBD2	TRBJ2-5	CSARDLRTSGGVTQYF	TGCAGTGCTAGAGATCTCCGGACTAGCGGGGGTGTGACCCAGTACTTC
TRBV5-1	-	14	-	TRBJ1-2	CASSLSSGGYGYTF	TGCGCCAGCAGCTTGTCCTCGGGAGGCTATGGCTACACCTTC
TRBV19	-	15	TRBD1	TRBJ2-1	CASSSQGSGYNEQFF	TGTGCCAGTAGCTCACAGGGGTCCGGCTACAATGAGCAGTTCTTC
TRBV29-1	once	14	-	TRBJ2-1	CSVEDISTNNEQFF	TGCAGCGTTGAAGATATTTCGACGAACAATGAGCAGTTCTTC
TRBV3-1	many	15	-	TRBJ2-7	CASSQGVGFSYEQYF	TGTGCCAGCAGCCAAGGTGTGGGGTTCTCCTACGAGCAGTACTTC
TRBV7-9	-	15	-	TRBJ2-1	CAGSLSQGIYNEQFF	TGTGCCGGCAGCTTATCGCAGGGGATCTACAATGAGCAGTTCTTC
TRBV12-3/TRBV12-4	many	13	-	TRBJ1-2	CASSPRGPMGYTF	TGTGCCAGCAGTCCGCGGGGTCCGATGGGCTACACCTTC
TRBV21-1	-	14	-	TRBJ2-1	CASSRLGPNNEQFF	TGTGCCAGCAGCCGACTAGGGCCAAACAATGAGCAGTTCTTC
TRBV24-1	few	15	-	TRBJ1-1	CATSDTQVPNTEAFF	TGTGCCACCAGTGATACCCAGGTGCCCAACACTGAAGCTTTCTTT
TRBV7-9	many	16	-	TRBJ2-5	CASSLGASRARETQYF	TGTGCCAGCAGCTTGGGAGCTAGCAGGGCGAGAGAGACCCAGTACTTC
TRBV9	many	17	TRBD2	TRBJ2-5	CASSDGLAGGRQETQYF	TGTGCCAGCAGCGATGGACTAGCGGGGGGCCGACAAGAGACCCAGTACTTC
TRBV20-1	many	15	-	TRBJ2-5	CSARPPQGPQETQYF	TGCAGTGCTAGGCCCCCACAGGGACCCCAAGAGACCCAGTACTTC